The T cell receptor beta chain under discussion was sequenced for a study of cytomegalovirus exposure and HLA in healthy donors. Regarding this clone: The antigen remains undetermined.

There are 14 residues in the CDR3. Germline V gene data show CDR1 as KGHSH and CDR2 as LQKENI. Between the trimmed V and J ends, which lost 0 bases and 1 base, there was a span of 7 bases. This table comes from immunoSEQ multiplex PCR, and its TCRdb copy is limited to in-frame clones, with some not included. This table holds more than 140,000 clones, about 89% found once. Findings and caveats of the study: TCR clusters originating in the first cohort tended to co-occur in the 110 or so validation repertoires, according to a later analysis.

The chain uses TRBV18 and TRBJ2-7; D is ambiguous. Material for sequencing was PBMCs. The receptor comes from a woman aged 18-30 years in good health and CMV-seropositive. This chain's CDR3 is CASSPPSGSYEQYF. The CDR3 region has the DNA TGTGCCAGCTCACCACCTTCAGGTTCCTACGAGCAGTACTTC.